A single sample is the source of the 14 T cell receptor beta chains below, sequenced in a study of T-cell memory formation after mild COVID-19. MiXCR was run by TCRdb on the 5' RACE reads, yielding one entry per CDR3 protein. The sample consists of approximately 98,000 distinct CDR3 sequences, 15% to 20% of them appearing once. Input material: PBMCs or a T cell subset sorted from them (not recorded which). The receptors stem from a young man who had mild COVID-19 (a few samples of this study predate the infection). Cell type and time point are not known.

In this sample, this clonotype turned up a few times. In DNA form, the CDR3 reads TGCGCCAGCAGCTTCCCTAGCGGGGGGTCGAACACCGGGGAGCTGTTTTTT. It encodes CASSFPSGGSNTGELFF. The chain couples TRBV5-1 to TRBJ2-2; 11 bases fit TRBD2. The CDR3 consists of 17 residues. Per germline, CDR1 SGHRS and CDR2 YFSETQ. V lost 2 bases, J lost 0 bases, and 3 bases stayed unmatched.

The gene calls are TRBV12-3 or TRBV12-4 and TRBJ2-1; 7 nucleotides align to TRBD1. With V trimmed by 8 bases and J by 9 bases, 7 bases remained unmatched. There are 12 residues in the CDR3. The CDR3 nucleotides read TGTGCCAGCCACCGGGACAGTGGTGAGCAGTTCTTC. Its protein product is CASHRDSGEQFF.

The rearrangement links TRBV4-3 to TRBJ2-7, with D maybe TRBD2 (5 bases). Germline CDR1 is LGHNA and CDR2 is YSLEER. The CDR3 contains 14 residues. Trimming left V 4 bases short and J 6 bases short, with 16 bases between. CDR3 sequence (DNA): TGCGCCAGCAGCCTTGCGGAGGAGGCTGGCGAGCAGTACTTC. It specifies CASSLAEEAGEQYF.

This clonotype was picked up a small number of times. The CDR3 is CASSYDRNTGELFF. CDR3 DNA sequence: TGCGCCAGCAGCTATGACAGGAACACCGGGGAGCTGTTTTTT. The chain recombines TRBV5-1 with TRBJ2-2; D perhaps matches TRBD1 (5 bases). The CDR3 has 14 residues. Trimming cost V 3 bases and J 1 base, with 7 bases left between them. Germline assignment: CDR1 SGHRS and CDR2 YFSETQ.

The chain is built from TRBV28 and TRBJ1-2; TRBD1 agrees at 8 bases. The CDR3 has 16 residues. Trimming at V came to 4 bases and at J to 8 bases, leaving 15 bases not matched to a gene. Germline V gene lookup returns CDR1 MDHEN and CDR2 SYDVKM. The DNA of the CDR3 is TGTGCCAGCAGTTGGGCCTCCGGGACAGGATTTGAAGGCTACACCTTC. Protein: CASSWASGTGFEGYTF.

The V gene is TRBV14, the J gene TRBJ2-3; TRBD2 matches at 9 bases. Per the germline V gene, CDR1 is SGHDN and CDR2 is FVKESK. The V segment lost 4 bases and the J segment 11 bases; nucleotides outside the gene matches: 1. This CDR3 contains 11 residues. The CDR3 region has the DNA TGTGCCAGCAGCCGGACTAGCGTGCAGTATTTT. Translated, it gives CASSRTSVQYF. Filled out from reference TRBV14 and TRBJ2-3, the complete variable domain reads EAGVTQFPSHSVIEKGQTVTLRCDPISGHDNLYWYRRVMGKEIKFLLHFVKESKQDESGMPNNRFLAERTGGTYSTLKVQPAELEDSGVYFCASSRTSVQYFGPGTRLTVL.

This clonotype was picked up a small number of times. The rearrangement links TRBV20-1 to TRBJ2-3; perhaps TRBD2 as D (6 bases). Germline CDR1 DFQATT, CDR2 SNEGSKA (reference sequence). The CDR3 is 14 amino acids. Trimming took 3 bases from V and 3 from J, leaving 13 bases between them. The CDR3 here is CSAREGVGTDTQYF. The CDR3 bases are TGCAGTGCTAGGGAGGGAGTGGGAACAGATACGCAGTATTTT.

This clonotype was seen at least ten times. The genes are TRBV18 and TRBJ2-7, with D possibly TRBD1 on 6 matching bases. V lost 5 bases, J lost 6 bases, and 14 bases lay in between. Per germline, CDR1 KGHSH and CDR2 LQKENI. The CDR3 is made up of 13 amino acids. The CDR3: CASSRSDSSEQYV. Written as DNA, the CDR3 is TGTGCCAGCTCAAGATCGGACAGTTCCGAGCAGTACGTC.

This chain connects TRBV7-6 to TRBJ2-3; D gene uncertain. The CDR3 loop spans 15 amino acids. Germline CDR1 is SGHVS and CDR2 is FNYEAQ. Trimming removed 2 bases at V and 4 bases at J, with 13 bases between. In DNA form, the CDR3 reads TGTGCCAGCAGCTTACAAGGGCTAGGCGCAGATACGCAGTATTTT. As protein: CASSLQGLGADTQYF.

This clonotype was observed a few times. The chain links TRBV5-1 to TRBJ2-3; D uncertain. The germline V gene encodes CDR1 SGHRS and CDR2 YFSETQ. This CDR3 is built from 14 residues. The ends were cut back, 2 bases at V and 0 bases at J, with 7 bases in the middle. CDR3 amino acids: CASSFDTSTDTQYF. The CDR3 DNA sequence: TGCGCCAGCAGCTTTGATACAAGCACAGATACGCAGTATTTT.

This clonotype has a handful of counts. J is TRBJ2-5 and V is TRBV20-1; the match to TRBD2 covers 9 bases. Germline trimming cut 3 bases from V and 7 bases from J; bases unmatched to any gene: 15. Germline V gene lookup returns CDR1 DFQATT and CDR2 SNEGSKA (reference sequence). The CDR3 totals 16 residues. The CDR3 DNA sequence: TGCAGTGCTAGGCTTGCGGGGGGGTCATTTCTAGTGACCCAGTACTTC. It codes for CSARLAGGSFLVTQYF.

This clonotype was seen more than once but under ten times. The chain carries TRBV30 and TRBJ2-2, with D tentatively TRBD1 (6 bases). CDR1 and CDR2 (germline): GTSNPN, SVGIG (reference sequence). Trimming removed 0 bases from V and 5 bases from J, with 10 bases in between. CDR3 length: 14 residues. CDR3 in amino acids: CAWSVTGRTGELFF. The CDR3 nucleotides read TGTGCCTGGAGTGTGACAGGTAGAACCGGGGAGCTGTTTTTT.

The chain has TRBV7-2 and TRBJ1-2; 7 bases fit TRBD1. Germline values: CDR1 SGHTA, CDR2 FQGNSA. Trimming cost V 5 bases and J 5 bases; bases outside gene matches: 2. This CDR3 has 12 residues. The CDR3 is CASSRTGYGYTF. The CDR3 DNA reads TGTGCCAGCAGCCGGACAGGTTATGGCTACACCTTC.

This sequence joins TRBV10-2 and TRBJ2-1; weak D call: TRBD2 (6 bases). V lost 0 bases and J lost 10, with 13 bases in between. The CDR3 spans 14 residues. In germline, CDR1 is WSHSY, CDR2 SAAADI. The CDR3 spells CASSESKTGREQFF. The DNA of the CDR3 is TGCGCCAGCAGTGAGTCGAAGACGGGGAGGGAGCAGTTCTTC.